This is a list of T cell receptor beta chains from one sample in a study of T cells in Graves' hyperthyroidism and ophthalmopathy. TCRdb analysed the multiplex PCR reads with MiXCR anew, one entry per CDR3 protein. Seen here are 500,000 to 600,000 distinct CDR3 sequences, about half observed once, and the top ten hold around 7.7%. Sequencing used peripheral blood or thyroid tissue (not recorded which). These TCRs come from a woman aged 18-35 years with Graves' hyperthyroidism. CDR3s leave out the opening cysteine and the closing phenylalanine or tryptophan. The D gene is left open where the match is weak.

j_gene	d_gene	v_gene	CDR3aa
TRBJ1-5	TRBD1	TRBV5-6	ASSVGVGTGLQH
TRBJ2-5	-	TRBV7-9	ASSLGRGDQETQY
TRBJ2-7	TRBD2	TRBV10-3	AGLAGGPNEQY
TRBJ2-7	-	TRBV2	ASSEDRRAYEQY
TRBJ1-2	TRBD1	TRBV20-1	SASGGQGNYGYT
TRBJ1-1	-	TRBV7-9	ASSLGQSTMNTEAF
TRBJ1-5	-	TRBV10-3	AIRDGRDQPQH
TRBJ2-2	TRBD2	TRBV29-1	SFGGGTGELF
TRBJ2-7	-	TRBV20-1	RTERGASSYEQY
TRBJ1-5	-	TRBV4-2	ASSQRPTSNQPQH
TRBJ1-2	-	TRBV12-3/TRBV12-4	AGKDYTGYGYT
TRBJ2-3	-	TRBV24-1	ATSERAWNTQY
TRBJ2-6	TRBD2	TRBV7-9	ASSLVAGGVGANVLT
TRBJ2-2	-	TRBV5-6	ASSLQVVANTGELF
TRBJ1-2	TRBD1	TRBV5-5	ASSWDREDGYT
TRBJ1-1	TRBD1	TRBV5-4	ASSSEKRDRAWGTEAF
-	TRBD1	TRBV7-2	ASRDRGLYNEQF
TRBJ1-5	-	TRBV6-2/TRBV6-3	ASNRPYSNQPQH
TRBJ1-1	TRBD1	TRBV20-1	SARGQGARGTEAF
TRBJ2-7	TRBD2	TRBV27	ASSSRGASGYEQY
TRBJ2-6	-	TRBV6-2/TRBV6-3	ASSYSNFPQLLGANVLT
TRBJ2-1	-	TRBV7-3	ASTSSTSSYNEQF
TRBJ2-7	TRBD1	TRBV25-1	ASSELGTGSKIGYEQY
TRBJ2-7	-	TRBV13	ASSPQWNSYEQY
TRBJ2-7	TRBD2	TRBV7-8	ASSYGVVGTSGKAYEQY
TRBJ2-2	TRBD2	TRBV7-9	ASSLLDAGGRPGELF
TRBJ1-6	TRBD1	TRBV7-6	AWSAPLLDRKNSPLH
TRBJ2-5	-	TRBV20-1	SASGIGETQY
TRBJ1-3	-	TRBV7-9	ASSLDWTAGNTIY
TRBJ1-2	TRBD1	TRBV2	ASSASLTDRGRGYT
TRBJ2-7	-	TRBV24-1	ATSDLGSYEQY
TRBJ1-1	-	TRBV7-2	ASSLGGAF
TRBJ2-3	-	TRBV20-1	SAPPFAHEKADTQY
TRBJ2-7	-	TRBV14	ASSATGTGLGEQY
TRBJ2-6	TRBD2	TRBV7-8	ASSLALAVYGANVLT
TRBJ2-1	-	TRBV11-3	ASSLVGFNEQF
TRBJ2-2	-	TRBV29-1	SVEAGRARELF
TRBJ2-5	TRBD1	TRBV20-1	SATTGARRETQY
TRBJ2-7	-	TRBV12-5	ASGPPTSYEQY
TRBJ2-1	-	TRBV12-3/TRBV12-4	AIREGREQF
TRBJ1-6	TRBD1	TRBV20-1	SARRTGADSPLH
TRBJ2-7	TRBD1	TRBV2	ASEDGEQGVHEQY
TRBJ2-5	-	TRBV4-3	ASSQEAGGETQY
TRBJ1-5	TRBD1	TRBV4-2	ASSQEGTGLVQPQH
TRBJ2-5	TRBD1	TRBV7-6	ASSPDDRDREETQY
TRBJ2-2	-	TRBV28	ASRRTNANTGELF
TRBJ2-6	-	TRBV7-9	ASSQDGTLSGANVLT
TRBJ1-2	TRBD1	TRBV29-1	SVETGQGDGYT
TRBJ1-4	TRBD1	TRBV7-2	ASSSTGTGDEKLF
TRBJ1-1	-	TRBV12-3/TRBV12-4	ASSLWGGRHNTEAF